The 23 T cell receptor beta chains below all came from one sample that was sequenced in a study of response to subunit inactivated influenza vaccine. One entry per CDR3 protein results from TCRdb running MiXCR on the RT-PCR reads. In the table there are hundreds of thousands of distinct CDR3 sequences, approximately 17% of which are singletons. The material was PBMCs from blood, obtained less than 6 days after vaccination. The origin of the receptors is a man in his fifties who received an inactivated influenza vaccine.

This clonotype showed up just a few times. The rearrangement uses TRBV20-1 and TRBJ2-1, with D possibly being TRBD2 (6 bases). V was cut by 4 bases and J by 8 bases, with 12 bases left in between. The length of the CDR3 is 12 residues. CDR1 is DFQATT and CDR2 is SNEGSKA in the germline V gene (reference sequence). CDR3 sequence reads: CSANRDSHEQFF. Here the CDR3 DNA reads TGCAGTGCTAACCGGGACTCCCATGAGCAGTTCTTC.

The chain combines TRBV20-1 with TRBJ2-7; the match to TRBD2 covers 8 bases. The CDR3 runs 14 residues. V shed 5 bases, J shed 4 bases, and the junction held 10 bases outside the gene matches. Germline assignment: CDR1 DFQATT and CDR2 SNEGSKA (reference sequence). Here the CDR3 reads CSARSGSGEYEQYF. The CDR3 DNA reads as TGCAGTGCTCGAAGCGGGAGTGGTGAATACGAGCAGTACTTC.

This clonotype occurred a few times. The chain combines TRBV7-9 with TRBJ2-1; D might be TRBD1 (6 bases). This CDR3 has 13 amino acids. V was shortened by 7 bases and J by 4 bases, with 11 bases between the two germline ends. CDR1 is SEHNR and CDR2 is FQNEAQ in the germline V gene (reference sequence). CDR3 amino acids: CASMWGPYNEQFF. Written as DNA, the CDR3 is TGTGCCAGCATGTGGGGGCCATACAATGAGCAGTTCTTC.

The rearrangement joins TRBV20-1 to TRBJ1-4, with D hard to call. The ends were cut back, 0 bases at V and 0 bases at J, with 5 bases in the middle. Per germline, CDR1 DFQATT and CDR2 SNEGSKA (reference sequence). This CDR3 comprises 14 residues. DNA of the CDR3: TGCAGTGCTAGAGAGGGTGCAACTAATGAAAAACTGTTTTTT. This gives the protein CSAREGATNEKLFF.

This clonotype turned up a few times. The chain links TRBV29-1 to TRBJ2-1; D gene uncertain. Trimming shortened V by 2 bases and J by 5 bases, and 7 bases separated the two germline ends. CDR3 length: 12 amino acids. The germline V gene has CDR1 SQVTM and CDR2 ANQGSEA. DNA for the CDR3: TGCAGCGTTGAATTCCCCCACAATGAGCAGTTCTTC. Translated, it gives CSVEFPHNEQFF.

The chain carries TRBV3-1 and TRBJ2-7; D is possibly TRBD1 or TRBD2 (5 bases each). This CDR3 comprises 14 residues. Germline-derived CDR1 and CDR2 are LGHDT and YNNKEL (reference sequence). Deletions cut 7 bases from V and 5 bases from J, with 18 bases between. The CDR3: CASTPLGRDHEQYF. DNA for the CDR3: TGTGCCAGCACCCCCCTCGGCAGGGACCACGAGCAGTACTTC.

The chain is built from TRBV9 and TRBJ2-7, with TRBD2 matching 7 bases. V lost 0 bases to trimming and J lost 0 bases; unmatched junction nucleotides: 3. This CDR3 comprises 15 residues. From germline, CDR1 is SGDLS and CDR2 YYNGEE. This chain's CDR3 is CASSVAASGSYEQYF. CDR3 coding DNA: TGTGCCAGCAGCGTAGCGGCTAGCGGCTCCTACGAGCAGTACTTC.

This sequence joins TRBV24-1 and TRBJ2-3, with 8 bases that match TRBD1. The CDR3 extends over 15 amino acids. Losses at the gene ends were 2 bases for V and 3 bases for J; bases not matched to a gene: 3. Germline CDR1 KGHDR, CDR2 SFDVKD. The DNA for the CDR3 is TGTGCCACCAGTGATTCAGGGGGCAGGACAGATACGCAGTATTTT. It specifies CATSDSGGRTDTQYF.

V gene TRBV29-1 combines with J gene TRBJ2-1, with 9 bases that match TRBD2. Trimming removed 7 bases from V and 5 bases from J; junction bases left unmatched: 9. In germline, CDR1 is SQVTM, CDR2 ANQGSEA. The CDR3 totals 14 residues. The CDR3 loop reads CSAKAGGFNNEQFF. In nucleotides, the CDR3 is TGCAGCGCGAAAGCGGGGGGCTTTAACAATGAGCAGTTCTTC.

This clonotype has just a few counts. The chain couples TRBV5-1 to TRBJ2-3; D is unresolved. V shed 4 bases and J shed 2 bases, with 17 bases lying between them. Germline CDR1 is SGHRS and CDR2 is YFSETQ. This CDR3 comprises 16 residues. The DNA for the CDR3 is TGCGCCAGCAGCCTGGGTGGAGCTCATATCACAGATACGCAGTATTTT. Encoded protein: CASSLGGAHITDTQYF.

The CDR3 region is CASTPTSGRGETQYF. As DNA, the CDR3 is TGTGCCAGCACTCCGACTAGCGGGAGGGGTGAGACCCAGTACTTC. The chain recombines TRBV12-3 or TRBV12-4 with TRBJ2-5; 14 nucleotides align to TRBD2. The V and J ends lost 7 bases and 5 bases, in that order; junction bases with no gene match: 6. This CDR3 has 15 amino acids.

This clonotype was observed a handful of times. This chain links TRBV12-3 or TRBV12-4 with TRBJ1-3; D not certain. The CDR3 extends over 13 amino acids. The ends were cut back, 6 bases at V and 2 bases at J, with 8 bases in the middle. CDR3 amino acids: CASRISPGNTIYF. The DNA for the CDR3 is TGTGCCAGCAGGATATCCCCTGGAAACACCATATATTTT.

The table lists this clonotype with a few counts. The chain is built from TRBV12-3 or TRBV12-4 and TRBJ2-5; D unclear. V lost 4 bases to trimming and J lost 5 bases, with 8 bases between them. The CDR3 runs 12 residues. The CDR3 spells CASSWATETQYF. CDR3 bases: TGTGCCAGCAGTTGGGCCACGGAGACCCAGTACTTC.

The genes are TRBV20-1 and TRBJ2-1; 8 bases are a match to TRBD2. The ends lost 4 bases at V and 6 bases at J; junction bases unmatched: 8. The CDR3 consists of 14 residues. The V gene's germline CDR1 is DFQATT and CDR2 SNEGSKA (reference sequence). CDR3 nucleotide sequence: TGCAGTGCTATTACTAGCGGCCCTACCAATGAGCAGTTCTTC. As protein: CSAITSGPTNEQFF.

The CDR3 nucleotides read TGTGCCAGCAGGAGAACTAGCGGACGCTCCTACAATGAGCAGTTCTTC. As protein: CASRRTSGRSYNEQFF. The gene calls are TRBV28 and TRBJ2-1; 8 bases line up with TRBD2. With V trimmed by 6 bases and J by 0 bases, 7 bases remained unmatched. The length of the CDR3 is 16 residues. Germline CDR1 is MDHEN and CDR2 is SYDVKM.

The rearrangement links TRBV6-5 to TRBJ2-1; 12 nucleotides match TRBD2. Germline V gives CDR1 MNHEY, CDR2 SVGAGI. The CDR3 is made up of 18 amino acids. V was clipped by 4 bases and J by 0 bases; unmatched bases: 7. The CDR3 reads CASSSGRTSGASYNEQFF. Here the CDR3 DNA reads TGTGCCAGCAGTTCGGGACGGACTAGCGGGGCCTCCTACAATGAGCAGTTCTTC.

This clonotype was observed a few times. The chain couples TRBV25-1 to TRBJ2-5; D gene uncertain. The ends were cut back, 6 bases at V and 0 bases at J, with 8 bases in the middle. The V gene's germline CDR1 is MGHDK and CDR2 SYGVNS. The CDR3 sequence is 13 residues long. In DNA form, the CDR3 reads TGTGCCAGCAGAGACGCCAACCAAGAGACCCAGTACTTC. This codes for CASRDANQETQYF.

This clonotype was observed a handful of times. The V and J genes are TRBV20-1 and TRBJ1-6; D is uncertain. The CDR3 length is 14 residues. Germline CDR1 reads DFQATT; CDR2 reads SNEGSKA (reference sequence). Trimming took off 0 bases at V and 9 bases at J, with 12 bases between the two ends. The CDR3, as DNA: TGCAGTGCTAGAGATAGGACGGGGTTTTCACCCCTCCACTTT. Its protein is CSARDRTGFSPLHF.

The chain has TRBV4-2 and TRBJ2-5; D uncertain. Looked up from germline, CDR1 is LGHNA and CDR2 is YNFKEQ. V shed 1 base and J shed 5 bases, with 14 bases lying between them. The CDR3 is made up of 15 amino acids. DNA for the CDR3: TGTGCCAGCAGCCAAGTCGGCGGTAGCCGGGAGACCCAGTACTTC. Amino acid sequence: CASSQVGGSRETQYF.

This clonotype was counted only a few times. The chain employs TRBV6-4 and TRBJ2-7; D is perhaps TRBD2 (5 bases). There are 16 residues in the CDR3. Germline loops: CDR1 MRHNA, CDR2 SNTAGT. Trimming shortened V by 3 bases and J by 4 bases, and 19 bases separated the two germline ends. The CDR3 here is CASSEQTPGNEYEQYF. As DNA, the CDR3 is TGTGCCAGCAGTGAGCAAACCCCGGGAAACGAATACGAGCAGTACTTC.

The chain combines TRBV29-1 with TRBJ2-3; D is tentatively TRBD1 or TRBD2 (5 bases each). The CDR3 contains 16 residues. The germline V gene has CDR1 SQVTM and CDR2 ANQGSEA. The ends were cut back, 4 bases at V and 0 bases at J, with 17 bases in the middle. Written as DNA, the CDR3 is TGCAGCGTTGGACACCTCCGGGGACCTAGCACAGATACGCAGTATTTT. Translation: CSVGHLRGPSTDTQYF.

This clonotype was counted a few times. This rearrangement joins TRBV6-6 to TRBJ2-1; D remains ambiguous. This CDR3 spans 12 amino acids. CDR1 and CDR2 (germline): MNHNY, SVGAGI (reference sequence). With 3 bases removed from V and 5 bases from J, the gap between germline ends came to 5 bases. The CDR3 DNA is TGTGCCAGCAGTTATATTAACAATGAGCAGTTCTTC. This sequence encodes CASSYINNEQFF.

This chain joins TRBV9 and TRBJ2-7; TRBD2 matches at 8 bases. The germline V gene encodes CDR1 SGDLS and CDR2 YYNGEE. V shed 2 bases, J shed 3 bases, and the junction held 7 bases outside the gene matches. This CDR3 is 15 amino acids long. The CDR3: CASSVGGESYYEQYF. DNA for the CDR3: TGTGCCAGCAGCGTCGGGGGGGAGAGTTACTACGAGCAGTACTTC. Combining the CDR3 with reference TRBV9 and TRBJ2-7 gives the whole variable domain DSGVTQTPKHLITATGQRVTLRCSPRSGDLSVYWYQQSLDQGLQFLIQYYNGEERAKGNILERFSAQQFPDLHSELNLSSLELGDSALYFCASSVGGESYYEQYFGPGTRLTVT.